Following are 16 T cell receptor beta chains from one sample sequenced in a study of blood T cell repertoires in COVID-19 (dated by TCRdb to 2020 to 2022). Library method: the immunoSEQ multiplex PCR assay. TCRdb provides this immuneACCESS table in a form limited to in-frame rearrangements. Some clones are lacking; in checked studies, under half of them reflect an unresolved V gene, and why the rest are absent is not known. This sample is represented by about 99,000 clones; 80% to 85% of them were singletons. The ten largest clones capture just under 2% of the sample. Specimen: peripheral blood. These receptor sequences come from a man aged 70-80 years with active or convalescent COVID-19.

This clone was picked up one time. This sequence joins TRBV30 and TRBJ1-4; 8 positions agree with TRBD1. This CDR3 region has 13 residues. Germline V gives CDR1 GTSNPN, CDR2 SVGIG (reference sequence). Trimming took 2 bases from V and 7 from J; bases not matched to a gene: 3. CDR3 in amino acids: CAWSTQGGEKLFF. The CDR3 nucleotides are TGTGCCTGGAGTACACAGGGGGGTGAAAAACTGTTTTTT. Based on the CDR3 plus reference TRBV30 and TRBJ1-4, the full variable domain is SQTIHQWPATLVQPVGSPLSLECTVEGTSNPNLYWYRQAAGRGLQLLFYSVGIGQISSEVPQNLSASRPQDRQFILSSKKLLLSDSGFYLCAWSTQGGEKLFFGSGTQLSVL.

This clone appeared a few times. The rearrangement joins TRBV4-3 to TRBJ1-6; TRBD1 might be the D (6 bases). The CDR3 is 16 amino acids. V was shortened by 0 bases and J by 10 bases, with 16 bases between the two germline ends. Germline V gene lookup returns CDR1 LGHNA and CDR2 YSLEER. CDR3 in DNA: TGCGCCAGCAGCCAAGATATGCGGGGGGCTGGATCACCCCTCCACTTT. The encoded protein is CASSQDMRGAGSPLHF.

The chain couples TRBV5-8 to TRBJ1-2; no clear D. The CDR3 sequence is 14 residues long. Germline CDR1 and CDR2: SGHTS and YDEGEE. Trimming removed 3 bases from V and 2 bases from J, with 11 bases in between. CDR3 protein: CASSWAPINYGYTF. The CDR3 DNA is TGTGCCAGCAGCTGGGCCCCCATCAACTATGGCTACACCTTC.

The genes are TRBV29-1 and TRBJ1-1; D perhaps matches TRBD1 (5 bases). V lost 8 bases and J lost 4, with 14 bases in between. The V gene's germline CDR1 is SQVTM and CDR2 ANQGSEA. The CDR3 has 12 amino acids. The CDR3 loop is CSTNPGGTEAFF. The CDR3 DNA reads TGCAGCACAAATCCCGGGGGCACTGAAGCTTTCTTT.

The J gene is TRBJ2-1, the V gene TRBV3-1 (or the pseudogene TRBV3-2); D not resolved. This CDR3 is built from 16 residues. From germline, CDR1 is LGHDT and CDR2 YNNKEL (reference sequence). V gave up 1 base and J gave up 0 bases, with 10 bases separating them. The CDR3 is CASSQGSLSSYNEQFF. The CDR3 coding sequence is TGTGCCAGCAGCCAAGGATCCCTCAGCTCCTACAATGAGCAGTTCTTC.

For the CDR3, the DNA is TGTGCCAGCTCACCACCGGAGCAACGAGAGACCCAGTACTTC. It specifies CASSPPEQRETQYF. V and J are TRBV18 and TRBJ2-5; no reliable D call. The CDR3 length is 14 residues. In germline, CDR1 is KGHSH, CDR2 LQKENI. Trimming cost V 0 bases and J 4 bases, with 9 bases left between them.

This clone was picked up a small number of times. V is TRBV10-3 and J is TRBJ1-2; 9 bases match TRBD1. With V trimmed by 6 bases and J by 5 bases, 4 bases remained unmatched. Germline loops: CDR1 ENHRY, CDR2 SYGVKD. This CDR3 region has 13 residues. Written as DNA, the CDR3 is TGTGCCATCAGGCCGGGACAGGGTTATGGCTACACCTTC. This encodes CAIRPGQGYGYTF.

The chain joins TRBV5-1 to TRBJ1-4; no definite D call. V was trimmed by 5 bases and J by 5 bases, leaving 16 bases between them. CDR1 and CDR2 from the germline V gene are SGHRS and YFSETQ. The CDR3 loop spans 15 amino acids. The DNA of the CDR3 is TGCGCCAGCAGTCCCCGGTCTGAGGGAAATGAAAAACTGTTTTTT. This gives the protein CASSPRSEGNEKLFF.

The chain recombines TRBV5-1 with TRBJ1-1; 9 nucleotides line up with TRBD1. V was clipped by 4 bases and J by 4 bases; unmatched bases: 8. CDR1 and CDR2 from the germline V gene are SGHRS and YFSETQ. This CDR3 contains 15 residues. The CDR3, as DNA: TGCGCCAGCAGCCGAGGGACAGGGTGGGGCACTGAAGCTTTCTTT. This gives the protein CASSRGTGWGTEAFF.

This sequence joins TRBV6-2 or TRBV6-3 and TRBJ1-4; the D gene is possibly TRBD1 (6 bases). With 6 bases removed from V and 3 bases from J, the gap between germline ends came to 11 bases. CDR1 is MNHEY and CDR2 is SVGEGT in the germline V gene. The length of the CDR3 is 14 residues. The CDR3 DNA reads TGTGCCAGCAGCGAAGGGGGAGCTAATGAAAAACTGTTTTTT. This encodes CASSEGGANEKLFF.

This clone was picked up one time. In DNA form, the CDR3 reads TGTGCCAGCAGTGAAAGCGGGGGGAACACTGAAGCTTTCTTT. It is translated as CASSESGGNTEAFF. The chain joins TRBV2 to TRBJ1-1; D perhaps matches TRBD1 (5 bases). The CDR3 is 14 residues long. CDR1 is SNHLY and CDR2 is FYNNEI in the germline V gene. V was shortened by 2 bases and J by 1 base, with 8 bases between the two germline ends.

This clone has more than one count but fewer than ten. The CDR3 loop is CSVADRVNQPQHF. The CDR3 nucleotides are TGCAGCGTGGCCGACAGGGTCAATCAGCCCCAGCATTTT. The chain links TRBV29-1 to TRBJ1-5; 7 bases line up with TRBD1. CDR1 and CDR2 from the germline V gene are SQVTM and ANQGSEA. The CDR3 sequence is 13 residues long. Germline trimming cut 6 bases from V and 3 bases from J; bases unmatched to any gene: 5. Complete variable domain (other parts from reference TRBV29-1 and TRBJ1-5): SAVISQKPSRDICQRGTSLTIQCQVDSQVTMMFWYRQQPGQSLTLIATANQGSEATYESGFVIDKFPISRPNLTFSTLTVSNMSPEDSSIYLCSVADRVNQPQHFGDGTRLSIL.

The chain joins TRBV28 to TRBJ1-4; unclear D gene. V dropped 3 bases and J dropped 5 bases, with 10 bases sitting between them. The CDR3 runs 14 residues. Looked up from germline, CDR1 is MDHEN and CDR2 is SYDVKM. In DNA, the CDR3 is TGTGCCAGCAGTTTGCCAGGAAAGAATGAAAAACTGTTTTTT. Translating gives CASSLPGKNEKLFF. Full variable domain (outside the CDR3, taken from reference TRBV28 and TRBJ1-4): DVKVTQSSRYLVKRTGEKVFLECVQDMDHENMFWYRQDPGLGLRLIYFSYDVKMKEKGDIPEGYSVSREKKERFSLILESASTNQTSMYLCASSLPGKNEKLFFGSGTQLSVL.

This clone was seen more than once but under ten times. In nucleotides, the CDR3 is TGTGCCAGTAGTTTCTCAGGACAGGCAAAGCTGTACTATGGCTACACCTTC. Amino acids: CASSFSGQAKLYYGYTF. The chain couples TRBV19 to TRBJ1-2, with 7 bases identical to TRBD1. Germline V gives CDR1 LNHDA, CDR2 SQIVND (reference sequence). V was pared by 5 bases and J by 3 bases, with 15 bases of the junction left unmatched. The CDR3 contains 17 residues. Using reference TRBV19 and TRBJ1-2 for the parts outside the CDR3, the full variable domain is DGGITQSPKYLFRKEGQNVTLSCEQNLNHDAMYWYRQDPGQGLRLIYYSQIVNDFQKGDIAEGYSVSREKKESFPLTVTSAQKNPTAFYLCASSFSGQAKLYYGYTFGSGTRLTVV.

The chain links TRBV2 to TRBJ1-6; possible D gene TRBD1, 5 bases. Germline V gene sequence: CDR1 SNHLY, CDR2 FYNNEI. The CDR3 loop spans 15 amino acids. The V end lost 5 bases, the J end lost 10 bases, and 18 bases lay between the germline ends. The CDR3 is CASSYSRDSGSPLHF. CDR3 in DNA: TGTGCCAGCAGTTACTCCAGGGATAGTGGATCACCCCTCCACTTT. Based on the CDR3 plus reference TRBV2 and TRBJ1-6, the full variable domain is EPEVTQTPSHQVTQMGQEVILRCVPISNHLYFYWYRQILGQKVEFLVSFYNNEISEKSEIFDDQFSVERPDGSNFTLKIRSTKLEDSAMYFCASSYSRDSGSPLHFGNGTRLTVT.

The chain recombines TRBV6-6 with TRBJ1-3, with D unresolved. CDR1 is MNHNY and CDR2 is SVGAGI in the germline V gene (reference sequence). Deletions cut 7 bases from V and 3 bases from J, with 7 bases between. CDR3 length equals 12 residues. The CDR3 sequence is CASTLSGNTIYF. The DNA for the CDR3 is TGTGCCAGCACCCTCAGTGGAAACACCATATATTTT.